Sequencing of this T cell receptor (beta chain) was carried out in a study of T cells in Graves' hyperthyroidism and ophthalmopathy (dated 2019 in TCRdb). Some background on the complete study: Peripheral blood samples were taken at initial diagnosis, before any treatment was given. An independent validation cohort of around 19 hyperthyroidism patients and 17 patients who later progressed to ophthalmopathy tested prospective prediction of ophthalmopathy. The paper reports TCR Vbeta CDR3 sequencing of more than 120 peripheral blood samples: 40 or so ophthalmopathy, under 80 hyperthyroidism and roughly 17 progressor patients. Once sampling was done, hyperthyroidism patients were given methimazole at a starting dose of 30 mg daily, whereas ophthalmopathy patients were given high-dose intravenous methylprednisolone. To identify TCR V-J signatures that set the groups apart, the researchers used a discovery cohort of about a hundred patients, made up of around 42 with Graves' ophthalmopathy and some 60 with stable Graves' hyperthyroidism. The study also compared thyroid tissue and blood T-cell repertoires from roughly six Graves' hyperthyroidism patients. The roughly 100 discovery patients were randomly divided into training and test sets at a 7:3 ratio.

Summary of the overall study and its limitations: Sample size was not statistically predetermined, and investigators were not blinded to group allocation. In validation, the model predicted progression to ophthalmopathy with 55% to 71% sensitivity and around 72% specificity, a median of around six months before onset. In cross-validation, a model built on a 13 V-J signature told ophthalmopathy apart from stable hyperthyroidism with approximately 91% sensitivity and around 84% specificity, and in testing the same model reached 80%/75%. Most expanded thyroid clonotypes (frequency above 0.001) were also detected in blood, suggesting blood repertoires may reflect thyroid immune responses.

This clonotype appeared a few times. Its cognate antigen has yet to be identified. It has no much larger one-base neighbor in the sample; base qualities were not kept. TCR beta CDR3 regions were amplified from RNA transcripts. For the first round of RT-PCR on the TCR CDR3, the HTBI primer set was used together with the Qiagen OneStep RT-PCR kit. Libraries were constructed in a second round of multiplex PCR, after which size selection and purification were carried out. The libraries were sequenced on an Illumina HiSeq2000 using paired-end 100 bp reads. Turning to the authors' computational methods: Raw data were processed with SOAPnuke, discarding reads with adapters, uncalled bases, mean Phred below 15, or no exact constant-primer or identifier match. COPE v1.2.5 was used to merge high-quality paired reads, and clonotypes were defined as unique nucleotide sequences. MiTCR v1.1 was used to align the clonotypes against IMGT TRBV, TRBD and TRBJ reference segments. Analysis was restricted to V-J combinations with a frequency above 0.0001, which covered roughly 99% of repertoires. A TCS score was defined as the ratio of F50 (clonal expansion) to E x V (chaos), with BLOSUM62-based TCRdist applied between CDR3 peptides within each V-J. Welch's t-statistics and random forest reduced roughly 500 V-J features to 13, which were used in a naive Bayes classifier (R e1071). TCRdb reprocessed the public reads (quality trimming at Q25 with fastp, clone calling with MiXCR) and kept in-frame beta chains. A single entry per CDR3 protein holds the most common genes and DNA from its merged rows. The V and J calls, along with clone size, are taken from TCRdb and not from the paper's own processing. A total of about 720,000 distinct CDR3 sequences appear in this sample, over 15% of them only once. The ten largest clones add up to over 15% of the sample.

Trimming takes 6 bases from V and 8 bases from J, and the germline ends sit 20 bases apart. The CDR3 spans 14 residues, from the cysteine through the phenylalanine. Only CDR3 DNA remains: 42 bases, in frame from the first base. CDR1 and CDR2 are read off the germline V gene as SGHRS and YFSETQ. Hyperthyroidism patients were newly diagnosed, with disease duration under 2 months, and aged 18 to 65 years. Patients with uncontrolled infections, other autoimmune diseases, pregnancy or lactation were excluded. Clinical symptoms, serum thyroxine and TRAb, thyroid ultrasound, and orbital computed tomography formed the basis for the diagnoses. Blood from progressor patients was drawn when they were first diagnosed with hyperthyroidism, before any ophthalmopathy symptoms appeared. Ficoll-Paque density gradient centrifugation was used to isolate PBMCs from around 9.1 ml of fresh peripheral blood. Progressor patients were defined as those initially diagnosed with Graves' hyperthyroidism in whom ophthalmopathy developed during follow-up. Total RNA was extracted with Trizol reagent, and quality was checked on an Agilent 2100 Bioanalyzer.

The sequence derives from a woman aged 50 to 60 with Graves' hyperthyroidism that later progressed to Graves' ophthalmopathy. The sample comprised blood. This chain is built from TRBV5-1 and TRBJ1-2, with TRBD1 tentatively as D gene (6 bases match). In nucleotides, the sequence is TGCGCCAGCACCCAGGACAGTCCGGGCAGGGGCTACACCTTC. The encoded protein is CASTQDSPGRGYTF.